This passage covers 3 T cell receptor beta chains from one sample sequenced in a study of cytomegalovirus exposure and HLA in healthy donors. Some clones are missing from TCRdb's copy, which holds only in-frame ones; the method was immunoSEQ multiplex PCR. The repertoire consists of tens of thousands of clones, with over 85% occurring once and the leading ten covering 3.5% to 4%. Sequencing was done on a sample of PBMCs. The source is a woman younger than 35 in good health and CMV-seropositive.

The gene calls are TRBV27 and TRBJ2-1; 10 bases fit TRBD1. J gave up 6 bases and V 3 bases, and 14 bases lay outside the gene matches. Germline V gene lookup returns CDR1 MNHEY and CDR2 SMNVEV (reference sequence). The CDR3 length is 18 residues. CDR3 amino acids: CASSLRSSGTGAINEQFF. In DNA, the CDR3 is TGTGCCAGCAGTTTGCGGTCCTCCGGGACAGGGGCAATCAATGAGCAGTTCTTC.

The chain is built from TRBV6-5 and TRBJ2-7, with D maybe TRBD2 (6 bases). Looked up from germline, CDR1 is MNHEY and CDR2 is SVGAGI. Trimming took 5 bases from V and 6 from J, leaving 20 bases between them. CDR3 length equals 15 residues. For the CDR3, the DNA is TGTGCCAGCAGTCGCACCCAGACTAGTCTTCCCGAGCAGTACTTC. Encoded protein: CASSRTQTSLPEQYF.

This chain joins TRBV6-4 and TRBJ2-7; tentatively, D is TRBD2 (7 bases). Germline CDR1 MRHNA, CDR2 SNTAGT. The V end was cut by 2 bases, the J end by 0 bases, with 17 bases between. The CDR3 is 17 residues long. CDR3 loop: CASSDTEGGGLSYEQYF. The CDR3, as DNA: TGTGCCAGCAGTGACACAGAGGGAGGGGGGCTCTCCTACGAGCAGTACTTC.